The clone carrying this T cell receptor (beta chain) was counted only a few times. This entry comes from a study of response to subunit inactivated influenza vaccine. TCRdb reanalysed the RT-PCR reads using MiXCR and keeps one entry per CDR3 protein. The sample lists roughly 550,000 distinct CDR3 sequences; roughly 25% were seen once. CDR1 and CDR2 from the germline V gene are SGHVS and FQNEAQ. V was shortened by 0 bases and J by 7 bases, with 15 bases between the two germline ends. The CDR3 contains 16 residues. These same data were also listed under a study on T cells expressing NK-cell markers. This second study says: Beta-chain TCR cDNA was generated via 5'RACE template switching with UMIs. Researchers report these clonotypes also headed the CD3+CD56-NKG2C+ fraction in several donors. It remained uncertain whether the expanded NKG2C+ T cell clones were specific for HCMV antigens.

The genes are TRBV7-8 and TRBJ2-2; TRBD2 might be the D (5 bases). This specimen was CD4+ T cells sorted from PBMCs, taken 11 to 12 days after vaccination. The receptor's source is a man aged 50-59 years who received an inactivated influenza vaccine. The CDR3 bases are TGTGCCAGCAGCTTAGCGAGGGTTAGCCGTAACGGGGAGCTGTTTTTT. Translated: CASSLARVSRNGELFF. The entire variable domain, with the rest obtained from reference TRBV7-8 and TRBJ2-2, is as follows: GAGVSQSPRYKVAKRGQDVALRCDPISGHVSLFWYQQALGQGPEFLTYFQNEAQLDKSGLPSDRFFAERPEGSVSTLKIQRTQQEDSAVYLCASSLARVSRNGELFFGEGSRLTVL.